Below, one T cell receptor beta chain is given with its context. The assay was immunoSEQ multiplex PCR, and TCRdb's table has in-frame clones only and misses some. The sample has about 490,000 clones; about 85% are singletons. The sample originates from a study of shared clonotypes between healthy human individuals. Germline V gene lookup returns CDR1 MGHDK and CDR2 SYGVNS. This CDR3 region has 15 residues. Trimming pared 4 bases from V and 0 bases from J, leaving 9 bases between. Input material: PBMCs. The chain recombines TRBV25-1 with TRBJ2-2; D unclear. The origin of this receptor is a woman in her 40s in good health. Some clones in this sample may be carry-over from other donors' samples. As DNA, the CDR3 is TGTGCCAGCAGTGCGACTGGTCCGAACACCGGGGAGCTGTTTTTT. It codes for CASSATGPNTGELFF. Full variable domain (rest looked up from reference TRBV25-1 and TRBJ2-2): EADIYQTPRYLVIGTGKKITLECSQTMGHDKMYWYQQDPGMELHLIHYSYGVNSTEKGDLSSESTVSRIRTEHFPLTLESARPSHTSQYLCASSATGPNTGELFFGEGSRLTVL.